This TCR beta chain is from a study of blood T cell repertoires in COVID-19 (dated by TCRdb to 2018 to 2021). General notes on the study: ImmuneRACE Cohort 3 recovered participants were defined by two consecutive negative NP/OP PCR tests, healthcare professional clearance, or symptom resolution. The collaborator samples originated in the United States, Italy and Spain and spanned the acute and convalescent phases of COVID-19. The material from the prospective study consisted of cDNA or gDNA derived from T cells, B-cell-depleted T cells, or PBMCs. Subjects who had been exposed to COVID-19, were actively infected with it, or had recovered from it provided the deeply sampled blood TCRbeta repertoires that made up the dataset. The repertoires were released in a freely available public database intended as a resource for research on the immune response to SARS-CoV-2. Samples were obtained from the ongoing ImmuneRACE study (first 160 participants) and from about 1,300 subjects provided by 6 global collaborators. A de-identified subject ID, COVID-19 status, age in years and sex were almost always included in the sample metadata. Where available, HLA class I and class II types were taken from metadata supplied by the sample provider and were not determined by assay-based typing. Study-wide findings and limitations: How much clinical and demographic metadata was included differed by source and by participant, and the metadata was provided uncurated.

The immunoSEQ Assay, a bias-controlled multiplex PCR, was used to amplify TCRbeta CDR3 regions from genomic DNA. As for how the authors treated the data: The number of nucleated cells in each sample was estimated by amplification of reference gene primers within the assay. Sequence reads were collapsed and filtered to measure the absolute abundance of every unique TCRbeta CDR3 rearrangement. For each sample, productive Simpson clonality was calculated by taking the square root of Simpson's diversity index across productive rearrangements. In TCRdb, the immuneACCESS table is reduced to in-frame sequences with V and J assigned. These tables do not hold every clone; where another copy was compared, an unresolved V gene accounts for under half, and the others remain unexplained. The V and J calls and clone size were taken over from that table, and D and trimming were inferred from the DNA. For this sample there are roughly 200,000 clones; roughly 90% appear just once. The ten largest clones represent approximately 3.1% of the sample.

For this clone: Its cognate antigen has yet to be identified. Base-call qualities are not available, and no considerably larger clone is one nucleotide away.

In the prospective study, participants were about 18 to 95 years old, resided in about two dozen geographic areas of the United States, and were enrolled through a virtual design. In the prospective study, cohorts were assigned on the basis of participant-reported clinical history obtained from a screening survey and a study questionnaire. Each participant in the prospective study had whole blood, serum and a nasopharyngeal or oropharyngeal swab collected by mobile phlebotomists. Over an approximately 2-month period, participants in the prospective study had the option of providing additional blood draws and questionnaires. Before DNA extraction, blood samples from the prospective study were shipped at room temperature or frozen. There are 15 amino acids in the CDR3, from cysteine to phenylalanine inclusive. The entry retains the CDR3 DNA only, 45 bases that are in frame from base 1. CDR1 and CDR2, looked up from the germline V gene, are SGHRS and YFSETQ. The junction shows trimming of 4 bases on V and 5 bases on J, plus 18 bases between the germline ends.

The source of this sequence is a woman in her forties or fifties in a cohort exposed to, infected with or recovered from COVID-19 (not recorded which). The V gene is TRBV5-1 and the J gene is TRBJ2-5, with TRBD1 tentatively as D gene (5 bases match). The specimen was PBMCs or T cells enriched from blood (not recorded which). The CDR3 region: CASSGAETIHETQYF. The DNA is TGCGCCAGCAGCGGGGCGGAAACCATTCATGAGACCCAGTACTTC.